A selection of T cell receptor beta chains follows, all from one sample in a study of T cells in Graves' hyperthyroidism and ophthalmopathy. In TCRdb, the multiplex PCR reads were re-called with MiXCR into one record per CDR3 protein. The data hold hundreds of thousands of distinct CDR3 sequences, with about 14% observed a single time. Sequencing was performed on blood. All receptors come from a man in his late teens or twenties with Graves' ophthalmopathy. Both conserved end residues are part of each CDR3. The D gene is left open where the match is weak. Size is omitted from some rows. Given values are once, few, many or a class for expanded clones.

abundance	v_gene	j_gene	d_gene	CDR3nt	CDR3aa
-	TRBV7-9	TRBJ1-1	-	TGTGCCAGCAGCTTAAGAAGGTACCGCCGGCTAGATCTTATGAACACTGAAGCTTTCTTT	CASSLRRYRRLDLMNTEAFF
-	TRBV15	TRBJ2-1	TRBD2	TGTGCCACCAGCAGGATAAAGGATACTAGCGGGATTCGCAATGAGCAGTTCTTC	CATSRIKDTSGIRNEQFF
-	TRBV4-2	TRBJ2-7	-	TGTGCCAGCAGCCAAGCACCTGACAGCGAGCAGTACTTC	CASSQAPDSEQYF
-	TRBV27	TRBJ2-3	-	TGTGCCAGCAGTTTTGGGCAGGGGCTTGGGACGCAGTATTTT	CASSFGQGLGTQYF
many	TRBV7-9	TRBJ2-5	-	TGTGCCAGCAGCTCCGACACCTACCAAGAGACCCAGTACTTC	CASSSDTYQETQYF
many	TRBV15	TRBJ2-7	-	TGTGCCACCAGCAGAGGTGACTACGAGCAGTACTTC	CATSRGDYEQYF
-	TRBV5-1	TRBJ2-1	TRBD1	TGCGCCAGCAGCGTCGACAGGGCCTCGATCGATGAGCAGTTCTTC	CASSVDRASIDEQFF
many	TRBV3-1	TRBJ1-1	TRBD1	TGTGCCAGCAGCCGACAGGGAGGCACTGAAGCTTTCTTT	CASSRQGGTEAFF
many	TRBV7-2	TRBJ2-1	TRBD2	TGTGCCAGCAGCTTAGCAGCTAGCGGGATCACTGAGCAGTTCTTC	CASSLAASGITEQFF
many	TRBV28	TRBJ2-7	-	TGTGCCAGCCAGCCTCGCCCAGGGCCACCCTACGAGCAGTACTTC	CASQPRPGPPYEQYF
-	TRBV28	TRBJ1-2	-	TGTGCCAGCAGTCCGGGGACGGAAAGCTATGGCTACACCTTC	CASSPGTESYGYTF
few	TRBV6-2/TRBV6-3	TRBJ2-7	TRBD1	TGTGCCAGCAGTTACGATCGCAGGGGGCTCGAGCAGTACTTC	CASSYDRRGLEQYF
-	TRBV2	TRBJ2-7	TRBD1	TGTGCCAGCAGCCCTACGGGACAGGGAAAGAGGAAGCAGTACTTC	CASSPTGQGKRKQYF
many	TRBV7-2	TRBJ2-2	-	TGTGCCAGCAGCCCCCGGGGCAGCACCGGGGAGCTGTTTTTT	CASSPRGSTGELFF
-	TRBV5-6	TRBJ2-4	-	TGTGCCAGCAGCTTAAACTACCAGGGAAACATTCAGTACTTC	CASSLNYQGNIQYF
few	TRBV29-1	TRBJ2-7	TRBD2	TGCAGCGTTGTCTCCCTAGCGGGGGGAATCTACGAGCAGTACTTC	CSVVSLAGGIYEQYF
-	TRBV9	TRBJ1-3	-	TGTGCCAGCAGCGTAGACGGATCTGGAAACACCATATATTTT	CASSVDGSGNTIYF
few	TRBV2	TRBJ2-5	TRBD2	TGTGCCTCCCAGGGACTACAAGAGACCCAGTACTTC	CASQGLQETQYF
-	TRBV5-1	TRBJ1-1	-	TGCGCCAGCTCTGTAATGGGAGTAAACACTGAAGCTTTCTTT	CASSVMGVNTEAFF
many	TRBV18	TRBJ2-7	TRBD2	TGTGCCAGCTCACCTAGACTAGCGGGAAGCGACGAGCAGTACTTC	CASSPRLAGSDEQYF
many	TRBV18	TRBJ1-5	-	TGTGCCAGCGGGGACGATCCCAATCAGCCCCAGCATTTT	CASGDDPNQPQHF
many	TRBV6-1	TRBJ2-5	TRBD1	TGTGCCAGCAGTCCCTGGACAGGGGATGAGACCCAGTACTTC	CASSPWTGDETQYF
many	TRBV12-3/TRBV12-4	TRBJ2-7	-	TGTGCCAGCAGTTTCGGGGAGGACCTCTACGAGCAGTACTTC	CASSFGEDLYEQYF
many	TRBV5-1	TRBJ2-5	-	TGCGCCAGCAGCGTCGACAGACTGACCCAGTACTTC	CASSVDRLTQYF
many	TRBV5-1	TRBJ2-7	TRBD1	TGCGCCAGCAGTTCGTTGACAGGGGGCTACGAGCAGTACTTC	CASSSLTGGYEQYF
-	TRBV2	TRBJ2-3	TRBD1	TGTGCCAGCAGCTCAGGGGGACAGAGGAGGGATACGCAGTATTTT	CASSSGGQRRDTQYF
-	TRBV20-1	TRBJ2-7	TRBD1	TGCAGTGCTTCCGACATTGAATACAGGGGATCCCTCTCCTACGAGCAGTACTTC	CSASDIEYRGSLSYEQYF
many	TRBV11-2	TRBJ2-3	TRBD2	TGTGCCAGCAGCTTAACGGCGGGGGTCCTTTACGGTAGCACAGATACGCAGTATTTT	CASSLTAGVLYGSTDTQYF
few	TRBV19	TRBJ2-5	-	TGTGCCAGTAGTCTGTATCGCTGGGAGACCCAGTACTTC	CASSLYRWETQYF
-	TRBV20-1	TRBJ2-7	TRBD2	TGCAGTGCTAGAGATCTCAAGACTAGCGGGAGTAACGAGCAGTACTTC	CSARDLKTSGSNEQYF
many	TRBV6-5	TRBJ2-3	-	TGTGCCAGCAGTTACCCACCGGGGACAGCCTCCCGCCCTGGAGGGGGCACAGATACGCAGTATTTT	CASSYPPGTASRPGGGTDTQYF
-	TRBV7-9	TRBJ2-7	TRBD2	TGTGCCAGCAGCCACCGGACTAGCGGCTACGAGCAGTACTTC	CASSHRTSGYEQYF
few	TRBV19	TRBJ2-1	TRBD2	TGTGCCAGTAGTATGGGAGGGAGTGAGCAGTTCTTC	CASSMGGSEQFF